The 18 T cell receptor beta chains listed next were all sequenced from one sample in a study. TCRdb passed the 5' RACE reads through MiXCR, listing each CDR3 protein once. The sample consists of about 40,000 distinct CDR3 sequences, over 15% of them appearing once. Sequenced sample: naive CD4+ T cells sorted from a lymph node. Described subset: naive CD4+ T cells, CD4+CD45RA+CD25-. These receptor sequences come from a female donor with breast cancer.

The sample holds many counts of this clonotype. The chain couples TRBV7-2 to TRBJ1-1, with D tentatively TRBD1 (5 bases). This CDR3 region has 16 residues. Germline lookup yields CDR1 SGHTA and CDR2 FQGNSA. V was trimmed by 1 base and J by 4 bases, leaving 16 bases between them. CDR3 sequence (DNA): TGTGCCAGCAGCTTAGGGCGGACCCCAGGGACCACTGAAGCTTTCTTT. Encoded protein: CASSLGRTPGTTEAFF.

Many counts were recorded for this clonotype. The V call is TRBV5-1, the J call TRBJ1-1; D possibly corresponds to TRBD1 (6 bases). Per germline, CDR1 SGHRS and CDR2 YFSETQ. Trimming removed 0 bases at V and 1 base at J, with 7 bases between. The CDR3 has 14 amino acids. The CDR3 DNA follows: TGCGCCAGCAGCTTGGACAGGGCGAACACTGAAGCTTTCTTT. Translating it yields CASSLDRANTEAFF. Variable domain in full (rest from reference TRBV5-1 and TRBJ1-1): KAGVTQTPRYLIKTRGQQVTLSCSPISGHRSVSWYQQTPGQGLQFLFEYFSETQRNKGNFPGRFSGRQFSNSRSEMNVSTLELGDSALYLCASSLDRANTEAFFGQGTRLTVV.

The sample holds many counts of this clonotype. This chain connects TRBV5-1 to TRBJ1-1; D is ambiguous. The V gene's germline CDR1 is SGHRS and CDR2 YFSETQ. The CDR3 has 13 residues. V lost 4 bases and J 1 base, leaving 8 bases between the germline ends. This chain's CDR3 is CASSPLGNTEAFF. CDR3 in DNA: TGCGCCAGCAGCCCGTTGGGGAACACTGAAGCTTTCTTT.

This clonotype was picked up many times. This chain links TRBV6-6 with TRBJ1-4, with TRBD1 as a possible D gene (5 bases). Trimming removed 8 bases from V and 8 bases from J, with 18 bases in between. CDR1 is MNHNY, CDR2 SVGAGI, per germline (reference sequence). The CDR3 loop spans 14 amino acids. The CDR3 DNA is TGTGCCAGCGGGGCAGACACCCACAAAGAAAAACTGTTTTTT. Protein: CASGADTHKEKLFF.

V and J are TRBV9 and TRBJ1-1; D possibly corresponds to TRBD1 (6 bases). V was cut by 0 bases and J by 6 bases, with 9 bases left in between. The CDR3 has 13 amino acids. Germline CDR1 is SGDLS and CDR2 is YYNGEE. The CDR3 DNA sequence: TGTGCCAGCAGCGTAGAAGGGGGTCCTGAAGCTTTCTTT. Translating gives CASSVEGGPEAFF.

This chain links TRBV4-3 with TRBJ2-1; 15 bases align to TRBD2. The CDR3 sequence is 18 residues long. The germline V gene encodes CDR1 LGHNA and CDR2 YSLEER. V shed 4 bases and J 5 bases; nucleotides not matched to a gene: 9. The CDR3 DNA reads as TGCGCCAGCAGCCGCCGGACTAGCGGGGGGGAGAGGAACAATGAGCAGTTCTTC. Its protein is CASSRRTSGGERNNEQFF.

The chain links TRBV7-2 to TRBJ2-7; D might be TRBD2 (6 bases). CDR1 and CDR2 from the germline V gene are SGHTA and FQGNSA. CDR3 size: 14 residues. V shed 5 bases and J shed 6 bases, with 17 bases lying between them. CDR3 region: CASSPPGMEGEQYF. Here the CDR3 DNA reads TGTGCCAGCAGCCCACCGGGGATGGAGGGCGAGCAGTACTTC.

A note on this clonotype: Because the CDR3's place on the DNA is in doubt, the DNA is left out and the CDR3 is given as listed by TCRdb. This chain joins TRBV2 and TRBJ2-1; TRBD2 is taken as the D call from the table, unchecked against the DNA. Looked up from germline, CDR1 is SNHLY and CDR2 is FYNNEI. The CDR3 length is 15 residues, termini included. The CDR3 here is CASRSWASGSNEKFF.

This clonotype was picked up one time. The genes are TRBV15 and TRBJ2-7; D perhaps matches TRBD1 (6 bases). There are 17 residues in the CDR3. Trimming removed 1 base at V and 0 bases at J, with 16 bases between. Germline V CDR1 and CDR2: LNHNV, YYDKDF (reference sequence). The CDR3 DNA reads TGTGCCACCAGCAGAGGGGGTCAAGGCAGGGGCTCCTACGAGCAGTACTTC. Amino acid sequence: CATSRGGQGRGSYEQYF. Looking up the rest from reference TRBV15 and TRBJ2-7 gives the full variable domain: DAMVIQNPRYQVTQFGKPVTLSCSQTLNHNVMYWYQQKSSQAPKLLFHYYDKDFNNEADTPDNFQSRRPNTSFCFLDIRSPGLGDTAMYLCATSRGGQGRGSYEQYFGPGTRLTVT.

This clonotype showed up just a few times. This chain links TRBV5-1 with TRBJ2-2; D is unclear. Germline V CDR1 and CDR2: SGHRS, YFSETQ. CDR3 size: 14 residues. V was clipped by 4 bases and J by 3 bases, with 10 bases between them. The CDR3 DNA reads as TGCGCCAGCAGCCAGGCTACCGACACCGGGGAGCTGTTTTTT. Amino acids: CASSQATDTGELFF.

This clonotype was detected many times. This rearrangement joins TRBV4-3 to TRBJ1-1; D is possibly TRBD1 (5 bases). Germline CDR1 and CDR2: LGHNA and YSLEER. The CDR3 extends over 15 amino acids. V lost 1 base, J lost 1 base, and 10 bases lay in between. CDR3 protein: CASSQGYQGNTEAFF. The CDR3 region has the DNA TGCGCCAGCAGCCAAGGGTACCAGGGGAACACTGAAGCTTTCTTT.

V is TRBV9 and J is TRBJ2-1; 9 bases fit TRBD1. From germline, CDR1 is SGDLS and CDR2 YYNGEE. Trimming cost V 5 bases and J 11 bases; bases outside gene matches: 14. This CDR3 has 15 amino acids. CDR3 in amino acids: CASSDIGQGNRKQFF. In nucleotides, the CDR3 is TGTGCCAGCAGTGATATAGGACAGGGGAATCGGAAGCAGTTCTTC.

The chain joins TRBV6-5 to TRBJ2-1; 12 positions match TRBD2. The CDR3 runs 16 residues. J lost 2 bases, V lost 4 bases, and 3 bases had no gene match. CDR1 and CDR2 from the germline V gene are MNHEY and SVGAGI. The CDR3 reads CASSSSSGRAYNEQFF. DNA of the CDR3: TGTGCCAGCAGTTCCTCTAGCGGGAGGGCCTACAATGAGCAGTTCTTC.

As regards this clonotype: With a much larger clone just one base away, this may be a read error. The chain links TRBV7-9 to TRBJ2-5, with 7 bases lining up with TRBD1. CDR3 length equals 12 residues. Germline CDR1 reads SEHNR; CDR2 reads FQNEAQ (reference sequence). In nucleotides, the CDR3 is TGTGCCAGCAGCCGAGTACAGGGGACCAAGTACTTC. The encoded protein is CASSRVQGTKYF.

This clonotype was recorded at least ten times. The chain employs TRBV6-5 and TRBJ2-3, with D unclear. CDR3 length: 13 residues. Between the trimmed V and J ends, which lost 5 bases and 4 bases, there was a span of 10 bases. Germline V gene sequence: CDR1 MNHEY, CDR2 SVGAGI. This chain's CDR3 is CASSPRLADTQYF. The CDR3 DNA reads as TGTGCCAGCAGTCCACGACTTGCAGATACGCAGTATTTT.

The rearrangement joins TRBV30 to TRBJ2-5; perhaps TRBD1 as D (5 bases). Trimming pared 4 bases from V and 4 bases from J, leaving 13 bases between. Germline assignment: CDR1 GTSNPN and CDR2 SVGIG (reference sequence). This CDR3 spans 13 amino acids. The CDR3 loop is CAWNRQKRETQYF. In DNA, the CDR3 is TGTGCCTGGAACCGACAGAAGCGAGAGACCCAGTACTTC.

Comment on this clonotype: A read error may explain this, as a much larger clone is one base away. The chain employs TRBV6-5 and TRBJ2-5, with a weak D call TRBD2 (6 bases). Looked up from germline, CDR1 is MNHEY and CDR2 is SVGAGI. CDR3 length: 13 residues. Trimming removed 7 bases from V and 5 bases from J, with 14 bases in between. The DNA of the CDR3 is TGTGCCAGCACCAAGTGGGCGGGGGAGACCCAGTACTTC. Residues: CASTKWAGETQYF.

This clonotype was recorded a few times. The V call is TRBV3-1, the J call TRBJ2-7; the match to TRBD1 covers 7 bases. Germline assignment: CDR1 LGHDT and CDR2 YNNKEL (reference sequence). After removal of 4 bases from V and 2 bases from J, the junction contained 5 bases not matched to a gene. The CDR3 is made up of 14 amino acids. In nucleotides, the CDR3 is TGTGCCAGCAGCCCCGGGACAGTTACCTACGAGCAGTACTTC. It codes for CASSPGTVTYEQYF.